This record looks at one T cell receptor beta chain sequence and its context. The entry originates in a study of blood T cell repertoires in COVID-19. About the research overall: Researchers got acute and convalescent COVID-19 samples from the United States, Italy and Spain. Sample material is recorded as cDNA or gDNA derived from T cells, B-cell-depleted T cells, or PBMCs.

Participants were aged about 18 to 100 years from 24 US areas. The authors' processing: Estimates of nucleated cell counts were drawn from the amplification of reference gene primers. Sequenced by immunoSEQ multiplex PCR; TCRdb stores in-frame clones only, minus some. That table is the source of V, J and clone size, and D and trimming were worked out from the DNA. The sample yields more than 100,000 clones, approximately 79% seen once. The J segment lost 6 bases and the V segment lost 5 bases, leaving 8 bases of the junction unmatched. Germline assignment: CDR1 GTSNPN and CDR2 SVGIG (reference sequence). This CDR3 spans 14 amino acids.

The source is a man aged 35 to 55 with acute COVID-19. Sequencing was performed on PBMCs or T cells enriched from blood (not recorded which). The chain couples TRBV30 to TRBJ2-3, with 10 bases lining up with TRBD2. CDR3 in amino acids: CAWSSGGARDTQYF. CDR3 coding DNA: TGTGCCTGGTCAAGCGGGGGGGCCAGGGATACGCAGTATTTT.